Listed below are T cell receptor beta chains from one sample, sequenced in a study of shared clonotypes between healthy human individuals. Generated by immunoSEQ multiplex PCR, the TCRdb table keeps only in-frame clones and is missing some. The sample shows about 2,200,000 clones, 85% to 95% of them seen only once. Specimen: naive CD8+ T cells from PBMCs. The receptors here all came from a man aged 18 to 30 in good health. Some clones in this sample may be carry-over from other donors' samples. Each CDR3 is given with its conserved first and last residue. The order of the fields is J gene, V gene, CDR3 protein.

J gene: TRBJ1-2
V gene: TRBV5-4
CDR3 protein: CASSLEGRVNYGYTF

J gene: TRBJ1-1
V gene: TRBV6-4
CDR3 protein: CASSYEAGAGTEAFF

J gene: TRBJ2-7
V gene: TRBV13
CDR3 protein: CASSHKVRDRTYEQYF

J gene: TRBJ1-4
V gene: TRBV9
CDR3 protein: CASSVDSGDEKLFF

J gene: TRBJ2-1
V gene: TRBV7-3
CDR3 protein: CASSLVGGAYNEQFF

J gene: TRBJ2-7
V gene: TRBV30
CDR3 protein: CAWSVNRGQQAYEQYF

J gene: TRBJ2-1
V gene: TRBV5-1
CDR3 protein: CASRYGLAVNYNEQFF

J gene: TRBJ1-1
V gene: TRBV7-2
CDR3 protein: CASSFGGLNTEAFF

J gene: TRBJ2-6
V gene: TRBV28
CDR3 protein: CASSSVQTPTSGANVLTF

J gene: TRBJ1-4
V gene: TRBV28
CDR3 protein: CASSLTGDLGEKLFF

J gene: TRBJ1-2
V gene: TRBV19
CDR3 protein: CASQGGGATYGYTF

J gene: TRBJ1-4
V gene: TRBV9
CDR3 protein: CASSVATGGPTNEKLFF

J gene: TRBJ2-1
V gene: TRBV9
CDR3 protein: CASSGRQGNDNEQFF

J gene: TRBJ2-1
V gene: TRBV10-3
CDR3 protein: CATGESGIRNEQFF

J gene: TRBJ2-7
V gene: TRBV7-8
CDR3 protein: CASSLTQGVTYEQYF

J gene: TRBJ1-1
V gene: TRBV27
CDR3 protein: CASIGGRVAEAFF

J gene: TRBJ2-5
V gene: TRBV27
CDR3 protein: CASSLMAGVGETQYF

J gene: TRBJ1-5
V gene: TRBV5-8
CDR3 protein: CASSVQGYSNQPQHF

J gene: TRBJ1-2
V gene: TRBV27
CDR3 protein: CASGKGLIAYGYTF

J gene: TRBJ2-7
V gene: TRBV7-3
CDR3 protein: CASSPLTGSEQYF

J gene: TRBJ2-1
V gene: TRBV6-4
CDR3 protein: CASSSGGYYNEQFF

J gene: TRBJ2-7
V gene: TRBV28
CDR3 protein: CASSPWRDKEDDEQYF

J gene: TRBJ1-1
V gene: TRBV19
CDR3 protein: CASRLGGGTEAFF

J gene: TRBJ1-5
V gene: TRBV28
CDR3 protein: CASSLDFSNQPQHF

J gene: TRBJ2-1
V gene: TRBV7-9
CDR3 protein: CASSAASGSYEQFF

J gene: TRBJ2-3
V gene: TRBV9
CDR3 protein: CASTGPAGVDTQYF

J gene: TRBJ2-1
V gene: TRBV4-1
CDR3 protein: CASSRGPATKDEQFF

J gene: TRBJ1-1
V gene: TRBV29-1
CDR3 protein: CSVVGGLELGALAEAFF

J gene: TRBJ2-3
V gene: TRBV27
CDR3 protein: CASSLSPADTQYF

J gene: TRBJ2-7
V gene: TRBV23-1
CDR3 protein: CASSLRPEQRREQYF

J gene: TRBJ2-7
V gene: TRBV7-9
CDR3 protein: CASSLQYGIHEQYF

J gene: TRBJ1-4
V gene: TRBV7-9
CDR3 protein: CASSFPRGGAANEKLFF

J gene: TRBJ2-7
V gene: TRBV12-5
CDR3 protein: CASAAGLVGYEQYF

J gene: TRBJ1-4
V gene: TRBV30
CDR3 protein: CAWSFGEKLFF

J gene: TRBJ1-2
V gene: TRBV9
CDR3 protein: CASSVEGTGHGYTF

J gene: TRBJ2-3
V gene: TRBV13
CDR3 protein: CASSPDGLTDTQYF

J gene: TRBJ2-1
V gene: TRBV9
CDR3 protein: CASSLAGEQFF

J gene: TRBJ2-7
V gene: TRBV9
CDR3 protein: CASSGRTSYEQYF

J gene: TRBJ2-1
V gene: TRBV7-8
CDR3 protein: CASSWGLAGGPRNEQFF

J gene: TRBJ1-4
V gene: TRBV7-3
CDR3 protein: CASSLVTGAAEGKLFF

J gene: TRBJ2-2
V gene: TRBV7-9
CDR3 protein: CASSLAWAPNPTGELFF

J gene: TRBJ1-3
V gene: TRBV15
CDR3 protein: CATTQSTYSGNTIYF

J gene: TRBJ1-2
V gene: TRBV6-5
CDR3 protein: CASSPRGLENYGYTF

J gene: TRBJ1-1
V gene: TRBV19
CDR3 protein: CASGRNTEAFF

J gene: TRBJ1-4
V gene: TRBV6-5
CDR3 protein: CASSHTGGLGEKLFF

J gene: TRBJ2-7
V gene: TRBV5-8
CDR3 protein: CASSQAGTASYEQYF

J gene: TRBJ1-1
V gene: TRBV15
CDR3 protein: CATSRIPRDQYTEAFF

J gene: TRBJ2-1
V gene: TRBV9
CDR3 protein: CASSRAGGPGNEQFF

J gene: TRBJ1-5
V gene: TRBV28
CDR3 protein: CASSLPGDRHQPQHF

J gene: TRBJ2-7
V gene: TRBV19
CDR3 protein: CASSTGQGFSYEQYF

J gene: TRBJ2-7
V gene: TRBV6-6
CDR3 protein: CASSSRPTGVSYEQYF

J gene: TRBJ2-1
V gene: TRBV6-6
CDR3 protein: CASSDTDSYNEQFF